Below, 19 T cell receptor beta chains from the same sample are listed, as sequenced in a study of CD8 T cells in ankylosing spondylitis. TCRdb itself ran the 5' RACE reads through MiXCR, one entry per CDR3 protein. Here the sample spans approximately 43,000 distinct CDR3 sequences, more than 3% being singletons. Sequencing used blood, either unsorted or a sorted T cell fraction (not recorded which). These receptors were collected from a female donor with ankylosing spondylitis or in good health (not recorded which).

This clonotype came up many times. V usage is TRBV9 and J usage is TRBJ2-7, with D uncertain. Between the trimmed V and J ends, which lost 0 bases and 2 bases, there was a span of 9 bases. CDR1 and CDR2 from the germline V gene are SGDLS and YYNGEE. CDR3 size: 14 residues. As DNA, the CDR3 is TGTGCCAGCAGCGTAGAGCCAGGACCCTACGAGCAGTACTTC. It translates to CASSVEPGPYEQYF.

The J gene is TRBJ2-7, the V gene TRBV9; 9 positions agree with TRBD1. In germline, CDR1 is SGDLS, CDR2 YYNGEE. J lost 2 bases, V lost 4 bases, and 10 bases had no gene match. The CDR3 has 16 amino acids. The CDR3 region has the DNA TGTGCCAGCAGCCGTAATGCGGGACAGGGTGCCTACGAGCAGTACTTC. It codes for CASSRNAGQGAYEQYF.

This chain links TRBV9 with TRBJ1-2; D uncertain. The CDR3 spans 14 residues. Per the germline V gene, CDR1 is SGDLS and CDR2 is YYNGEE. V shed 0 bases and J shed 7 bases, with 13 bases lying between them. In DNA, the CDR3 is TGTGCCAGCAGCGTAGATCGGGGTGAGGGTGGCTACACCTTC. Its translation: CASSVDRGEGGYTF.

This clonotype was seen many times. The chain has TRBV9 and TRBJ2-1, with D tentatively TRBD2 (5 bases). The CDR3 totals 15 residues. The V end was cut by 0 bases, the J end by 1 base, with 8 bases between. The germline CDR1 and CDR2 sequences are SGDLS and YYNGEE. The CDR3 spells CASSVGVASYNEQFF. CDR3 bases: TGTGCCAGCAGCGTAGGGGTAGCGTCCTACAATGAGCAGTTCTTC.

By its share, this clonotype is medium-sized. The genes are TRBV9 and TRBJ1-2; TRBD1 is a possible D gene (6 bases). The V gene lost 4 bases and the J gene lost 4 bases, with 20 bases spanning the gap. The CDR3 consists of 16 residues. Germline lookup yields CDR1 SGDLS and CDR2 YYNGEE. The CDR3: CASSPPGAWPSYGYTF. The CDR3 DNA reads TGTGCCAGCAGCCCACCGGGGGCTTGGCCTTCCTATGGCTACACCTTC.

V is TRBV9 and J is TRBJ2-3, with 7 bases identical to TRBD2. The germline V gene has CDR1 SGDLS and CDR2 YYNGEE. Trimming removed 2 bases from V and 6 bases from J; junction bases left unmatched: 6. The CDR3 runs 14 residues. CDR3 coding DNA: TGTGCCAGCAGCGTTGGGGGGGAGTTGGATACGCAGTATTTT. Residues: CASSVGGELDTQYF.

There are many counts of this clonotype. The chain recombines TRBV9 with TRBJ1-1, with D unresolved. The V end lost 1 base, the J end lost 5 bases, and 9 bases lay between the germline ends. CDR3 size: 13 residues. Germline V gene lookup returns CDR1 SGDLS and CDR2 YYNGEE. The CDR3 region is CASSVSDGTEAFF. CDR3 DNA sequence: TGTGCCAGCAGCGTATCCGATGGAACTGAAGCTTTCTTT.

This clonotype appeared many times. The J gene is TRBJ1-5, the V gene TRBV9; no reliable D call. CDR3 length equals 11 residues. V shed 7 bases and J shed 7 bases, with 9 bases lying between them. CDR1 is SGDLS and CDR2 is YYNGEE in the germline V gene. The CDR3: CASGGGQPQHF. CDR3 nucleotides: TGTGCCAGCGGCGGAGGACAGCCCCAGCATTTT. The complete variable domain, with remaining parts taken from reference TRBV9 and TRBJ1-5, reads DSGVTQTPKHLITATGQRVTLRCSPRSGDLSVYWYQQSLDQGLQFLIQYYNGEERAKGNILERFSAQQFPDLHSELNLSSLELGDSALYFCASGGGQPQHFGDGTRLSIL.

Remarks on this clonotype: A clone one base away is much larger, so this may be a read error. V and J are TRBV9 and TRBJ2-1; 8 bases are shared with TRBD2. The DNA end lines up better with TRBJ2-7; the J call may be wrong. The CDR3 totals 15 residues. Per the germline V gene, CDR1 is SGDLS and CDR2 is YYNGEE. The CDR3 nucleotides read TGTGCCAGCAGCGAAGGACTAGCTGAAGGCGATGAGCAGTACTTC. Its translation is CASSEGLAEGDEQYF.

This clonotype occurred many times. The rearrangement joins TRBV9 to TRBJ2-7; D is possibly TRBD1 (6 bases). Germline lookup yields CDR1 SGDLS and CDR2 YYNGEE. The ends were cut back, 1 base at V and 1 base at J, with 15 bases in the middle. The CDR3 spans 16 residues. CDR3 in DNA: TGTGCCAGCAGCGTAAAGTGGACAGCCCTTTCCTACGAGCAGTACTTC. It codes for CASSVKWTALSYEQYF.

This clonotype was observed at least ten times. The chain links TRBV9 to TRBJ2-7, with 12 bases aligning to TRBD2. CDR1 SGDLS and CDR2 YYNGEE come from the germline V gene. The CDR3 is made up of 14 amino acids. V gave up 4 bases and J gave up 4 bases; unmatched junction bases: 3. The CDR3 DNA is TGTGCCAGCAGCAGGACTAGCGGGGATTACGAGCAGTACTTC. Its translation is CASSRTSGDYEQYF.

A few counts support this clonotype. The CDR3, as DNA: TGTGCCAGCAGCGCCGACATTAATTACAGGGGCGGTGAAGCTTTCTTT. This sequence encodes CASSADINYRGGEAFF. This chain joins TRBV9 and TRBJ1-1; 7 nucleotides match TRBD1. CDR3 length equals 16 residues. The germline CDR1 and CDR2 sequences are SGDLS and YYNGEE. The trim removed 3 bases at V and 7 bases at J, leaving 15 bases unmatched.

This clonotype was detected many times. V gene TRBV9 combines with J gene TRBJ2-1; TRBD2 matches at 10 bases. The ends lost 1 base at V and 4 bases at J; junction bases unmatched: 2. Germline V gene sequence: CDR1 SGDLS, CDR2 YYNGEE. The length of the CDR3 is 15 residues. The CDR3 sequence is CASSVIAGGYNEQFF. For the CDR3, the DNA is TGTGCCAGCAGCGTAATAGCGGGGGGTTACAATGAGCAGTTCTTC.

This clonotype came up many times. The chain employs TRBV9 and TRBJ2-3, with unresolved D. Trimming took 1 base from V and 4 from J, leaving 19 bases between them. Germline CDR1 and CDR2: SGDLS and YYNGEE. The CDR3 covers 17 residues. CDR3 DNA: TGTGCCAGCAGCGTATCCCCGCAGAGAAGGGCCCCAGATACGCAGTATTTT. Translated: CASSVSPQRRAPDTQYF.

This clonotype was picked up many times. The rearrangement joins TRBV9 to TRBJ1-4; no clear D gene. Trimming stripped 0 bases from V and 0 bases from J, with 6 bases between. CDR1 SGDLS and CDR2 YYNGEE come from the germline V gene. CDR3 length: 15 residues. The CDR3, as DNA: TGTGCCAGCAGCGTAGGAAGTGCAACTAATGAAAAACTGTTTTTT. It translates to CASSVGSATNEKLFF.

This clonotype was seen ten or more times. The chain recombines TRBV9 with TRBJ2-7; 10 bases line up with TRBD1. The CDR3 has 15 residues. The germline V gene has CDR1 SGDLS and CDR2 YYNGEE. V shed 3 bases and J 7 bases; nucleotides not matched to a gene: 10. The CDR3 DNA reads TGTGCCAGCAGCGCCCACGGGACAGGGGATTGGGAGCAGTACTTC. Translation gives CASSAHGTGDWEQYF.

Ten or more counts support this clonotype. The chain has TRBV9 and TRBJ1-6; 7 nucleotides match TRBD1. This CDR3 is 14 amino acids long. The V gene end was trimmed by 4 bases and the J gene end by 6 bases; junction bases not matched to a gene: 4. Germline assignment: CDR1 SGDLS and CDR2 YYNGEE. The CDR3 sequence: CASSLGQPNSPLHF. For the CDR3, the DNA is TGTGCCAGCAGCCTGGGACAGCCTAATTCACCCCTCCACTTT.

This clonotype was recorded many times. This chain connects TRBV9 to TRBJ2-2; 12 bases line up with TRBD2. From germline, CDR1 is SGDLS and CDR2 YYNGEE. CDR3 length equals 18 residues. V dropped 0 bases and J dropped 4; count of bases not matched to a gene: 7. Here the CDR3 reads CASSVGPSGGAGTGELFF. The CDR3 region has the DNA TGTGCCAGCAGCGTAGGCCCTAGCGGGGGGGCCGGCACCGGGGAGCTGTTTTTT.

This clonotype occurred many times. CDR3 nucleotides: TGTGCCAGCAGCGGAGACGTAAAAGATACGCAGTATTTT. Residues: CASSGDVKDTQYF. This chain connects TRBV9 to TRBJ2-3, with no clear D. CDR1 is SGDLS and CDR2 is YYNGEE in the germline V gene. The CDR3 has 13 residues. The V and J ends lost 3 bases and 5 bases respectively, with 10 bases between them.